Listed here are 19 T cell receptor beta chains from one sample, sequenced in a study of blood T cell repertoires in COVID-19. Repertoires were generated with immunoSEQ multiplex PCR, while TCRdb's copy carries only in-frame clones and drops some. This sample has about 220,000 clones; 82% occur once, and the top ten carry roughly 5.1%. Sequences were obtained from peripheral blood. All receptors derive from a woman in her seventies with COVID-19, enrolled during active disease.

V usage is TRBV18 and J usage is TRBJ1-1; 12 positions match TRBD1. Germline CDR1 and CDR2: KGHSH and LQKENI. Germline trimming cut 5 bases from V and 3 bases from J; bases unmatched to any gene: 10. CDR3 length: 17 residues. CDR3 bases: TGTGCCAGCTCATCGAACTGGGGACAGGGGGCGGACACTGAAGCTTTCTTT. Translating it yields CASSSNWGQGADTEAFF.

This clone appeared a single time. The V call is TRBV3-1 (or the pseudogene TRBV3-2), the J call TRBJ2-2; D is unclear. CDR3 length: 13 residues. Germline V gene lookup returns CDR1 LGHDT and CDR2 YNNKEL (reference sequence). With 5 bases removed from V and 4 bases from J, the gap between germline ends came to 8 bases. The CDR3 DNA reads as TGTGCCAGCAGCGAGGATTTCACCGGGGAGCTGTTTTTT. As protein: CASSEDFTGELFF.

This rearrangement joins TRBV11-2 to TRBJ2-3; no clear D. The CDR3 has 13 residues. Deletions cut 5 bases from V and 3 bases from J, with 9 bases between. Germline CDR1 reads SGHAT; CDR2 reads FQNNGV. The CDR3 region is CASSQRLTDTQYF. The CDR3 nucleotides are TGTGCCAGCAGCCAGAGGTTGACAGATACGCAGTATTTT.

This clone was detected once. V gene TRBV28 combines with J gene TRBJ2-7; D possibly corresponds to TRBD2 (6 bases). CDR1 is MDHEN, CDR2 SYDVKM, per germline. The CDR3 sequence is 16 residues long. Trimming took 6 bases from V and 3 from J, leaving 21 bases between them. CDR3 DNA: TGTGCCAGCAGCTCTGATTTTGGGGACTCTGACTACGAGCAGTACTTC. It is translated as CASSSDFGDSDYEQYF.

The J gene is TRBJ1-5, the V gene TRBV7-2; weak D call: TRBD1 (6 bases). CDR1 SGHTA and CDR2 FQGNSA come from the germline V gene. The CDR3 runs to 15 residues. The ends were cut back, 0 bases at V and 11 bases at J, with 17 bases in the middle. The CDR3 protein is CASSLAQAGTLAQHF. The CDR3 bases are TGTGCCAGCAGCTTAGCTCAGGCCGGGACATTGGCCCAGCATTTT.

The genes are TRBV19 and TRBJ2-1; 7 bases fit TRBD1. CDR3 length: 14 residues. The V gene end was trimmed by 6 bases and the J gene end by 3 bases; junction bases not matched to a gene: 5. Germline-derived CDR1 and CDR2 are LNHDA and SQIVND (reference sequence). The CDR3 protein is CASSTGVHYNEQFF. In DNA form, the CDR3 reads TGTGCCAGTAGCACAGGGGTCCACTACAATGAGCAGTTCTTC. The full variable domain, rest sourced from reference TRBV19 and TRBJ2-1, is DGGITQSPKYLFRKEGQNVTLSCEQNLNHDAMYWYRQDPGQGLRLIYYSQIVNDFQKGDIAEGYSVSREKKESFPLTVTSAQKNPTAFYLCASSTGVHYNEQFFGPGTRLTVL.

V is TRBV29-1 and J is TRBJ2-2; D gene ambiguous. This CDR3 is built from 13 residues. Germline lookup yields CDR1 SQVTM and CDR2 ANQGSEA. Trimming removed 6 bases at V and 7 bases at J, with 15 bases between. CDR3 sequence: CSVRPWSNGELFF. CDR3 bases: TGCAGCGTACGACCCTGGAGCAACGGGGAGCTGTTTTTT.

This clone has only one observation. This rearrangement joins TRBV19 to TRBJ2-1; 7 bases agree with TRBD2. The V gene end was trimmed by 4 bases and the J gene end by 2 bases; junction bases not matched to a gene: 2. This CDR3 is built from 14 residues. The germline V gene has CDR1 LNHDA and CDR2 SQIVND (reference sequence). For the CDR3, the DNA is TGTGCCAGTAGTAGCGGGAGCCCCTACAATGAGCAGTTCTTC. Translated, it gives CASSSGSPYNEQFF.

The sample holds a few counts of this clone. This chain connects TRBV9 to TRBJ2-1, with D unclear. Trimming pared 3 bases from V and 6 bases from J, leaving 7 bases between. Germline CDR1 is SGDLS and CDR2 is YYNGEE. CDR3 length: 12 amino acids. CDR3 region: CASSAEANEQFF. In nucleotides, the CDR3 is TGTGCCAGCAGCGCTGAAGCCAATGAGCAGTTCTTC.

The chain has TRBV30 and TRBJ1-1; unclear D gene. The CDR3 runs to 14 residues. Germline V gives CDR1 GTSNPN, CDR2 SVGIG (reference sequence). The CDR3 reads CAVQSPWGGTEAFF. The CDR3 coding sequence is TGTGCGGTCCAATCTCCGTGGGGAGGCACTGAAGCTTTCTTT.

The CDR3 sequence is CSARGTSGYEQYF. In DNA form, the CDR3 reads TGCAGCGCCAGGGGGACTAGCGGCTACGAGCAGTACTTC. The V call is TRBV29-1, the J call TRBJ2-7; 11 nucleotides agree with TRBD2. With 7 bases clipped from V and 3 bases from J, the junction kept 5 bases outside the gene matches. Germline lookup yields CDR1 SQVTM and CDR2 ANQGSEA. The CDR3 sequence is 13 residues long.

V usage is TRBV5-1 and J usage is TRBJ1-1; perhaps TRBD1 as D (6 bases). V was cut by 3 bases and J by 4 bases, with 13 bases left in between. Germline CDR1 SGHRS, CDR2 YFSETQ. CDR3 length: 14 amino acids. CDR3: CASSSQGFGTEAFF. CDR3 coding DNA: TGCGCCAGCAGCTCACAGGGATTTGGCACTGAAGCTTTCTTT.

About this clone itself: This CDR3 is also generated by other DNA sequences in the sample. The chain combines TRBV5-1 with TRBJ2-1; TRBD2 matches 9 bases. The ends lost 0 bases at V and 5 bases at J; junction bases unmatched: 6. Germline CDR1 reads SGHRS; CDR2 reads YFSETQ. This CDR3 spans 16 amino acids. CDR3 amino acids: CASSLAGLAGHNEQFF. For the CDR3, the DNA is TGCGCCAGCAGCTTGGCCGGGCTAGCGGGACACAATGAGCAGTTCTTC.

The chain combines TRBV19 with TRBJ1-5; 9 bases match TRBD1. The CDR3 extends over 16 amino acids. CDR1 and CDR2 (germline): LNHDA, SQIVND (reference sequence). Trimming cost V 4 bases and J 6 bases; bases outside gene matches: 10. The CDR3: CASSTQRGQGFQPQHF. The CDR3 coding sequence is TGTGCCAGTAGTACTCAGCGGGGACAGGGATTTCAGCCCCAGCATTTT.

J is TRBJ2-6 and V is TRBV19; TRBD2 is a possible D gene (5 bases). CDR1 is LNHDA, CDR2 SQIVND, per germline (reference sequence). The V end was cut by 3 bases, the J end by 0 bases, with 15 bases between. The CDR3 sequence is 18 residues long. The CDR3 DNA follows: TGTGCCAGTAGTATCCGGGAAAGGGCCATCTCTGGGGCCAACGTCCTGACTTTC. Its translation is CASSIRERAISGANVLTF.

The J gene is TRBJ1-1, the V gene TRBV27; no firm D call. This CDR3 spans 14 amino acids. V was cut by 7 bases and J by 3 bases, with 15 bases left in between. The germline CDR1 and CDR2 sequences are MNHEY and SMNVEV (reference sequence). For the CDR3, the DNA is TGTGCCAGCATCTCTGACACCTCATACACTGAAGCTTTCTTT. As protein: CASISDTSYTEAFF.

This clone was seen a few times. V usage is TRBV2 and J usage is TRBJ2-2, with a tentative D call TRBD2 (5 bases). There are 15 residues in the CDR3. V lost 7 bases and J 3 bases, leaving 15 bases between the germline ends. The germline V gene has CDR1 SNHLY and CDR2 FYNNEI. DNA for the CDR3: TGTGCCAGCAAGGAGGCTAGTTATGACACCGGGGAGCTGTTTTTT. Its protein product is CASKEASYDTGELFF.

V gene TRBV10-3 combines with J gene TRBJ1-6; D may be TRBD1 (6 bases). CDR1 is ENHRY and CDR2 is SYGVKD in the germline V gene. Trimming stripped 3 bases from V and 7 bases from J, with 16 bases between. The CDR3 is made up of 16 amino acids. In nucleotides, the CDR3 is TGTGCCATCAGTGATAGGGAGGGGGTGAGCAATTCACCCCTCCACTTT. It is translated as CAISDREGVSNSPLHF.

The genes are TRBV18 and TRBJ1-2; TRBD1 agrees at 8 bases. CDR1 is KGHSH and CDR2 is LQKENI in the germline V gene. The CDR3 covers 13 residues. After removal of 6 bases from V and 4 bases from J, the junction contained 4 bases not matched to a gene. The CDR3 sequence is CASSPGTGYGYTF. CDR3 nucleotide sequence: TGTGCCAGCTCTCCCGGGACAGGCTATGGCTACACCTTC. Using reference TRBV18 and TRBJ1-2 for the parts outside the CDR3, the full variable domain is NAGVMQNPRHLVRRRGQEARLRCSPMKGHSHVYWYRQLPEEGLKFMVYLQKENIIDESGMPKERFSAEFPKEGPSILRIQQVVRGDSAAYFCASSPGTGYGYTFGSGTRLTVV.